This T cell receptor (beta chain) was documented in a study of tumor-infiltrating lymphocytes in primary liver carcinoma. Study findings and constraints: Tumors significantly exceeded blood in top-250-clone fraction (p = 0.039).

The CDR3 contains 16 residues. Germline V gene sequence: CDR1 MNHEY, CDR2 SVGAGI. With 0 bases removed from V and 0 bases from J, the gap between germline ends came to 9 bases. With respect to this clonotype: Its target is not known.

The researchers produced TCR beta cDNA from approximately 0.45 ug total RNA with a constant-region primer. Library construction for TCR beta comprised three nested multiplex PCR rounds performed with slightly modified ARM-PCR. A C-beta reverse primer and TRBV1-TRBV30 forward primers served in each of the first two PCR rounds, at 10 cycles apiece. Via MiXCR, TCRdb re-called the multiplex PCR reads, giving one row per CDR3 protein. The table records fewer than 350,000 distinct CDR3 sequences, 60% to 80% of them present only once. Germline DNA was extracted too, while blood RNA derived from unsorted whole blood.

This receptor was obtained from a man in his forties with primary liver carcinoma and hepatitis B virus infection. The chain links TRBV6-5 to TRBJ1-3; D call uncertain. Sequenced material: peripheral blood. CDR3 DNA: TGTGCCAGCAGTTACTCGATGCCGAGCTCTGGAAACACCATATATTTT. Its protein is CASSYSMPSSGNTIYF.